Below, one T cell receptor (beta chain) is given with its context. The sample belongs to a study of blood T cell repertoires in COVID-19. About the research overall: Material from acute and convalescent COVID-19 was sourced from the United States, Italy and Spain. PBMCs, B-cell-depleted T cells, or T cells provided the cDNA or gDNA that made up the material.

Trimming took off 6 bases at V and 2 bases at J, with 17 bases between the two ends. CDR1 and CDR2 from the germline V gene are MNHEY and SVGAGI. The CDR3 extends over 15 amino acids. Authors' data handling: Amplification of reference gene primers provided the estimated nucleated cell counts. The repertoire was sequenced with immunoSEQ multiplex PCR; TCRdb's copy has only in-frame clones and lacks some. For V, J and clone size, that table is used; D and trimming come from the DNA. The data contain more than 40,000 clones, about 85% of them singletons. The sample consisted of peripheral blood. The chain has TRBV6-5 and TRBJ2-7; D possibly corresponds to TRBD1 (5 bases). This receptor was taken from a man aged 55 to 69 with acute or convalescent COVID-19. The chain's CDR3 is CASSPPAGATYEQYF. CDR3 DNA: TGTGCCAGCAGCCCCCCGGCTGGGGCAACCTACGAGCAGTACTTC.